These 31 T cell receptor beta chains originate from one sample sequenced in a study of control samples from healthy donors and cancer patients. Assay: immunoSEQ multiplex PCR; the TCRdb copy retains only in-frame clones and omits some. Here the sample spans about 95,000 clones, 88% being singletons. The sequenced sample consisted of blood. These receptors were obtained from a woman in her 70s in good health.

V gene TRBV9 combines with J gene TRBJ2-3; D perhaps matches TRBD2 (7 bases). The CDR3 has 18 residues. V was clipped by 4 bases and J by 0 bases, with 21 bases between them. The germline CDR1 and CDR2 sequences are SGDLS and YYNGEE. The CDR3 sequence is CASSPMARGGRSTDTQYF. The CDR3 bases are TGTGCCAGCAGCCCCATGGCAAGGGGGGGGCGAAGCACAGATACGCAGTATTTT.

The gene calls are TRBV7-6 and TRBJ1-6; D unresolved. CDR1 and CDR2 from the germline V gene are SGHVS and FNYEAQ. This CDR3 is built from 15 residues. Trimming shortened V by 2 bases and J by 5 bases, and 10 bases separated the two germline ends. In DNA, the CDR3 is TGTGCCAGCAGCTTAAGCCCCACGGATAATTCACCCCTCCACTTT. Translating gives CASSLSPTDNSPLHF.

V and J are TRBV5-1 and TRBJ2-5; D not resolved. With 1 base removed from V and 1 base from J, the gap between germline ends came to 8 bases. This CDR3 is 14 amino acids long. Germline V gives CDR1 SGHRS, CDR2 YFSETQ. Written as DNA, the CDR3 is TGCGCCAGCAGCTTGTCTAGGGCCCAAGAGACCCAGTACTTC. Translated: CASSLSRAQETQYF.

V usage is TRBV4-1 and J usage is TRBJ1-1; D gene ambiguous. V shed 3 bases and J shed 3 bases, with 11 bases lying between them. The CDR3 runs 14 residues. Germline CDR1 MGHRA, CDR2 YSYEKL. CDR3 region: CASSHPLRDTEAFF. The CDR3 nucleotides are TGCGCCAGCAGCCACCCCCTGAGGGACACTGAAGCTTTCTTT.

The chain couples TRBV4-3 to TRBJ2-3; 7 bases agree with TRBD2. This CDR3 is 15 amino acids long. Germline CDR1 LGHNA, CDR2 YSLEER. Germline trimming cut 3 bases from V and 6 bases from J; bases unmatched to any gene: 9. The CDR3 loop is CASSQLTGGEDTQYF. DNA for the CDR3: TGCGCCAGCAGCCAGCTCACGGGAGGTGAGGATACGCAGTATTTT.

This clone appeared a single time. The chain is built from TRBV21-1 and TRBJ1-2. TRBV21-1 is a recognized pseudogene. The CDR3 length is 16 residues. The CDR3 DNA is TGTGCCAGCAGCAAAGGGTTAGGGCGGTCTAACTATGGCTACACCTTC. Its translation is CASSKGLGRSNYGYTF.

The rearrangement joins TRBV3-1 (or the pseudogene TRBV3-2) to TRBJ1-1; D unresolved. The germline gives CDR1 LGHDT, CDR2 YNNKEL (reference sequence). The CDR3 has 13 residues. Trimming stripped 4 bases from V and 1 base from J, with 7 bases between. The CDR3 bases are TGTGCCAGCAGCCGTCAACAGAACACTGAAGCTTTCTTT. Protein sequence: CASSRQQNTEAFF.

This chain connects TRBV6-1 to TRBJ1-2, with a weak D call TRBD1 (6 bases). The V and J ends lost 0 bases and 3 bases respectively, with 11 bases between them. Germline V lookup: CDR1 MNHNS, CDR2 SASEGT. The CDR3 is 15 residues long. The CDR3 spells CASSEAWGRDYGYTF. CDR3 bases: TGTGCCAGCAGTGAAGCGTGGGGGCGCGACTATGGCTACACCTTC.

CDR3 sequence reads: CASSFSVGYGYTF. In DNA form, the CDR3 reads TGTGCCAGCAGTTTCTCCGTGGGCTATGGCTACACCTTC. This sequence joins TRBV6-6 and TRBJ1-2, with D unclear. Germline CDR1 reads MNHNY; CDR2 reads SVGAGI (reference sequence). The CDR3 totals 13 residues. Between the trimmed V and J ends, which lost 4 bases and 4 bases, there was a span of 10 bases.

This clone was found once. The chain joins TRBV7-2 to TRBJ1-2; 7 bases are a match to TRBD1. This CDR3 has 14 residues. The V gene's germline CDR1 is SGHTA and CDR2 FQGNSA. Trimming removed 4 bases from V and 5 bases from J; junction bases left unmatched: 7. The CDR3 DNA sequence: TGTGCCAGCAGCTCACGGACAGGTTTATATGGCTACACCTTC. It codes for CASSSRTGLYGYTF. The whole variable domain, filled in from reference TRBV7-2 and TRBJ1-2, reads GAGVSQSPSNKVTEKGKDVELRCDPISGHTALYWYRQSLGQGLEFLIYFQGNSAPDKSGLPSDRFSAERTGGSVSTLTIQRTQQEDSAVYLCASSSRTGLYGYTFGSGTRLTVV.

This chain joins TRBV30 and TRBJ2-7; D possibly corresponds to TRBD1 (6 bases). The V gene lost 2 bases and the J gene lost 3 bases, with 11 bases spanning the gap. This CDR3 spans 13 amino acids. Germline assignment: CDR1 GTSNPN and CDR2 SVGIG (reference sequence). The CDR3 region is CAWSRQGHYEQYF. The CDR3 DNA follows: TGTGCCTGGAGTAGGCAGGGACACTACGAGCAGTACTTC.

CDR3 nucleotides: TGTGCCAGCAGCTTAGGCCGGGGCAGGTCTAATGAGCAGTTCTTC. Its protein product is CASSLGRGRSNEQFF. The chain recombines TRBV13 with TRBJ2-1, with D possibly called TRBD1 or TRBD2 (5 bases each). Trimming cost V 0 bases and J 7 bases, with 13 bases left between them. CDR1 is PRHDT, CDR2 FYEKMQ, per germline (reference sequence). The CDR3 loop spans 15 amino acids. Drawing the rest from reference TRBV13 and TRBJ2-1, the complete variable domain is AAGVIQSPRHLIKEKRETATLKCYPIPRHDTVYWYQQGPGQDPQFLISFYEKMQSDKGSIPDRFSAQQFSDYHSELNMSSLELGDSALYFCASSLGRGRSNEQFFGPGTRLTVL.

This sequence joins TRBV10-3 and TRBJ2-1; D might be TRBD2 (5 bases). The germline gives CDR1 ENHRY, CDR2 SYGVKD. V lost 6 bases and J 7 bases, leaving 19 bases between the germline ends. The length of the CDR3 is 15 residues. CDR3 bases: TGTGCCATCAGCGATCCCAAAGGAGCGGTAAATGAGCAGTTCTTC. Translating gives CAISDPKGAVNEQFF.

The V and J genes are TRBV3-1 (or the pseudogene TRBV3-2) and TRBJ2-6, with TRBD1 matching 8 bases. V was clipped by 4 bases and J by 3 bases; unmatched bases: 5. Germline V lookup: CDR1 LGHDT, CDR2 YNNKEL (reference sequence). The CDR3 length is 16 residues. CDR3 sequence: CASSPTGGSGANVLTF. The CDR3, as DNA: TGTGCCAGCAGCCCCACAGGGGGGAGTGGGGCCAACGTCCTGACTTTC.

This chain joins TRBV6-5 and TRBJ2-3; D is uncertain. There are 12 residues in the CDR3. CDR1 and CDR2 (germline): MNHEY, SVGAGI. Trimming removed 10 bases from V and 0 bases from J, with 8 bases in between. CDR3 DNA: TGTGCCACCCACGGCAGCACAGATACGCAGTATTTT. It yields the protein CATHGSTDTQYF.

As for this clone: Other DNA sequences in the sample encode the same CDR3. The J gene is TRBJ2-1, the V gene TRBV18; 8 nucleotides line up with TRBD1. Per germline, CDR1 KGHSH and CDR2 LQKENI. The junction had 1 base not matched to a gene; V was cut back by 2 bases and J by 7 bases. This CDR3 is built from 13 residues. Here the CDR3 DNA reads TGTGCCAGCTCACCAGACAGGGGTAATGAGCAGTTCTTC. Protein product: CASSPDRGNEQFF. Supplemented by reference TRBV18 and TRBJ2-1, the full variable domain reads NAGVMQNPRHLVRRRGQEARLRCSPMKGHSHVYWYRQLPEEGLKFMVYLQKENIIDESGMPKERFSAEFPKEGPSILRIQQVVRGDSAAYFCASSPDRGNEQFFGPGTRLTVL.

The V gene is TRBV19, the J gene TRBJ1-1; no reliable D call. V dropped 5 bases and J dropped 3 bases, with 16 bases sitting between them. The CDR3 sequence is 15 residues long. Germline V gene sequence: CDR1 LNHDA, CDR2 SQIVND (reference sequence). CDR3 coding DNA: TGTGCCAGTAGTTTGGGATCCGCTGATTACACTGAAGCTTTCTTT. Translated, it gives CASSLGSADYTEAFF.

The rearrangement joins TRBV5-1 to TRBJ1-2, with D unclear. Between the trimmed V and J ends, which lost 0 bases and 3 bases, there was a span of 12 bases. Germline V gene lookup returns CDR1 SGHRS and CDR2 YFSETQ. The CDR3 spans 15 residues. The DNA for the CDR3 is TGCGCCAGCAGCTTGGTTGCGGGATCGGACTATGGCTACACCTTC. It specifies CASSLVAGSDYGYTF. Full variable domain (rest looked up from reference TRBV5-1 and TRBJ1-2): KAGVTQTPRYLIKTRGQQVTLSCSPISGHRSVSWYQQTPGQGLQFLFEYFSETQRNKGNFPGRFSGRQFSNSRSEMNVSTLELGDSALYLCASSLVAGSDYGYTFGSGTRLTVV.

This chain connects TRBV11-2 to TRBJ1-1; D not certain. The germline V gene has CDR1 SGHAT and CDR2 FQNNGV. The CDR3 totals 14 residues. V lost 3 bases and J 2 bases, leaving 10 bases between the germline ends. CDR3 DNA sequence: TGTGCCAGCAGCTTTAGCGGGTTCAACACTGAAGCTTTCTTT. Translation: CASSFSGFNTEAFF.

The CDR3 nucleotides read TGTGCCACCGGGGAGAGGGGGCGAGCCCGAACAGATACGCAGTATTTT. Protein sequence: CATGERGRARTDTQYF. The V call is TRBV5-6, the J call TRBJ2-3; the match to TRBD1 covers 7 bases. The CDR3 contains 16 residues. V was clipped by 9 bases and J by 3 bases; unmatched bases: 16. CDR1 is SGHDT and CDR2 is YYEEEE in the germline V gene.

The chain is built from TRBV27 and TRBJ1-1; D gene unclear. CDR1 MNHEY and CDR2 SMNVEV come from the germline V gene (reference sequence). The CDR3 contains 13 residues. The V end lost 0 bases, the J end lost 1 base, and 3 bases lay between the germline ends. The CDR3 DNA sequence: TGTGCCAGCAGTTTATCGAGGAACACTGAAGCTTTCTTT. Encoded protein: CASSLSRNTEAFF.

This chain joins TRBV7-2 and TRBJ2-3, with 10 bases matching TRBD2. The V and J ends lost 5 bases and 2 bases, in that order; junction bases with no gene match: 4. Germline CDR1 reads SGHTA; CDR2 reads FQGNSA. The CDR3 has 15 residues. For the CDR3, the DNA is TGTGCCAGCAGCATTAGCGGGAGGTACACAGATACGCAGTATTTT. This sequence encodes CASSISGRYTDTQYF.

The chain couples TRBV5-1 to TRBJ1-1; no clear D gene. Germline V gene sequence: CDR1 SGHRS, CDR2 YFSETQ. The ends were cut back, 1 base at V and 6 bases at J, with 7 bases in the middle. This CDR3 is 12 amino acids long. The CDR3 sequence is CASSLTSSEAFF. As DNA, the CDR3 is TGCGCCAGCAGCTTGACGAGCTCTGAAGCTTTCTTT.

The chain combines TRBV30 with TRBJ1-6; possibly TRBD1 for D (6 bases). Germline loops: CDR1 GTSNPN, CDR2 SVGIG (reference sequence). Trimming took 2 bases from V and 10 from J, leaving 15 bases between them. The CDR3 has 14 residues. The CDR3 DNA sequence: TGTGCCTGGAGTAACGGGGTTGACAGGTCACCCCTCCACTTT. Its translation: CAWSNGVDRSPLHF. The full variable domain, its missing parts supplied by reference TRBV30 and TRBJ1-6, is SQTIHQWPATLVQPVGSPLSLECTVEGTSNPNLYWYRQAAGRGLQLLFYSVGIGQISSEVPQNLSASRPQDRQFILSSKKLLLSDSGFYLCAWSNGVDRSPLHFGNGTRLTVT.

This clone is medium-sized. The chain recombines TRBV27 with TRBJ1-2, with 7 bases aligning to TRBD1. The V and J ends lost 6 bases and 5 bases, in that order; junction bases with no gene match: 9. Germline CDR1 reads MNHEY; CDR2 reads SMNVEV (reference sequence). The CDR3 spans 14 residues. Here the CDR3 reads CASSKPGQLYGYTF. As DNA, the CDR3 is TGTGCCAGCAGCAAACCGGGACAGCTTTATGGCTACACCTTC.

This clone was picked up a small number of times. This CDR3 reads CASSRPTGNTEAFF. CDR3 sequence (DNA): TGCGCCAGCAGCCGACCGACAGGGAACACTGAAGCTTTCTTT. This rearrangement joins TRBV4-1 to TRBJ1-1, with D perhaps TRBD1 (6 bases). CDR3 length: 14 amino acids. Trimming shortened V by 4 bases and J by 1 base, and 10 bases separated the two germline ends. CDR1 and CDR2 from the germline V gene are MGHRA and YSYEKL.

To note about this clone: Other DNA sequences in the sample encode the same CDR3. CDR3 nucleotide sequence: TGCGCCAGCAGCTTGGTAGGACAGGGTGAGGGCGAGCAGTACTTC. This codes for CASSLVGQGEGEQYF. V gene TRBV5-1 combines with J gene TRBJ2-7; 8 bases match TRBD1. This CDR3 has 15 amino acids. Losses at the gene ends were 0 bases for V and 6 bases for J; bases not matched to a gene: 8. In germline, CDR1 is SGHRS, CDR2 YFSETQ. Complete variable domain (other parts from reference TRBV5-1 and TRBJ2-7): KAGVTQTPRYLIKTRGQQVTLSCSPISGHRSVSWYQQTPGQGLQFLFEYFSETQRNKGNFPGRFSGRQFSNSRSEMNVSTLELGDSALYLCASSLVGQGEGEQYFGPGTRLTVT.

This sequence joins TRBV25-1 and TRBJ2-1; D unresolved. This CDR3 comprises 14 residues. V lost 3 bases and J 9 bases, leaving 15 bases between the germline ends. Germline V gene lookup returns CDR1 MGHDK and CDR2 SYGVNS. CDR3 sequence reads: CASSDISQSTEQFF. Here the CDR3 DNA reads TGTGCCAGCAGTGACATAAGCCAGAGCACTGAGCAGTTCTTC.

The chain has TRBV2 and TRBJ1-5, with unresolved D. With 11 bases removed from V and 5 bases from J, the gap between germline ends came to 16 bases. CDR1 SNHLY and CDR2 FYNNEI come from the germline V gene. This CDR3 spans 13 amino acids. In DNA, the CDR3 is TGTGCCTCAAACGGCGTATCGGATCAGCCCCAGCATTTT. Translated, it gives CASNGVSDQPQHF.

The gene calls are TRBV29-1 and TRBJ2-6; possibly TRBD1 for D (5 bases). Germline values: CDR1 SQVTM, CDR2 ANQGSEA. V gave up 6 bases and J gave up 0 bases, with 12 bases separating them. CDR3 length: 15 residues. The CDR3 DNA reads TGCAGCGTCAGGGTCTTGAGCTCTGGGGCCAACGTCCTGACTTTC. Protein: CSVRVLSSGANVLTF.

The genes are TRBV9 and TRBJ1-4; no clear D gene. V dropped 0 bases and J dropped 0 bases, with 6 bases sitting between them. There are 15 residues in the CDR3. In germline, CDR1 is SGDLS, CDR2 YYNGEE. The CDR3 reads CASSVGATTNEKLFF. The CDR3 bases are TGTGCCAGCAGCGTAGGGGCCACAACTAATGAAAAACTGTTTTTT.